These 2 T cell receptor beta chains were all obtained from the same sample, sequenced in a study of OX40 agonist ivuxolimab in advanced cancers. Repertoires were generated with immunoSEQ multiplex PCR, while TCRdb's copy carries only in-frame clones and drops some. The sample has 65,000 to 80,000 clones, approximately 91% seen once; the top ten hold roughly 15%. Sequencing used CD4+ or CD8+ T cells sorted from blood, obtained in a trial of the OX40 agonist ivuxolimab. The receptors were gathered from an adult with an advanced solid tumor such as melanoma, head and neck, liver or kidney cancer.

V gene TRBV19 combines with J gene TRBJ2-1, with 9 positions matching TRBD1. The CDR3 length is 18 residues. Germline V lookup: CDR1 LNHDA, CDR2 SQIVND (reference sequence). The ends lost 5 bases at V and 8 bases at J; junction bases unmatched: 19. CDR3 protein: CASSLSPGTGLRGDEQFF. The CDR3 region has the DNA TGTGCCAGTAGTCTATCCCCGGGGACAGGGCTTCGTGGGGATGAGCAGTTCTTC.

The chain combines TRBV27 with TRBJ1-6; D call uncertain. The CDR3 sequence is 16 residues long. Trimming removed 5 bases at V and 2 bases at J, with 13 bases between. Per germline, CDR1 MNHEY and CDR2 SMNVEV (reference sequence). CDR3 in amino acids: CASSPLAVPYNSPLHF. As DNA, the CDR3 is TGTGCCAGCAGTCCTCTCGCAGTCCCCTATAATTCACCCCTCCACTTT.